These T cell receptor beta chains were read from a single sample in a study of blood T cell repertoires in COVID-19. The method was immunoSEQ multiplex PCR; TCRdb's version includes in-frame clones alone and lacks a portion of them. The sample includes about 300,000 clones, approximately 85% of them seen just once. Sequenced input: PBMCs or T cells enriched from blood (not recorded which). These receptors were obtained from a man aged 30 to 39 who had recovered from COVID-19. Both conserved end residues are trimmed from each CDR3. Fields, in order: V gene, CDR3 protein.

V: TRBV10-3
CDR3: AITSGTGRFYEQY

V: TRBV2
CDR3: ASSNGGLANEKLF

V: TRBV6-2/TRBV6-3
CDR3: ASSPKRALWFTEETQY

V: TRBV2
CDR3: ASSGDRVSGGELF

V: TRBV6-5
CDR3: ASRLTEANYGYT

V: TRBV30
CDR3: AWSTGTGGDTQY

V: TRBV18
CDR3: ASSSGENYGYT

V: TRBV7-2
CDR3: ASSLRDSHEQF

V: TRBV5-1
CDR3: ASSLEAGGGGYT

V: TRBV5-6
CDR3: ASSYPGQGRRNTIY

V: TRBV3-1/TRBV3-2
CDR3: ASSPVSGGYNEQF

V: TRBV6-5
CDR3: ASIQGSTGELF

V: TRBV19
CDR3: ASRDREFERTYGYT

V: TRBV7-2
CDR3: ASSYRGTGRDIQY

V: TRBV6-5
CDR3: ASSPGLAIGEQY

V: TRBV13
CDR3: ASSDRDRGPYEQY

V: TRBV5-1
CDR3: ASSRTGGPYEQY

V: TRBV7-4
CDR3: ASSLRGVAGLNRETQY

V: TRBV11-1
CDR3: ASSLAPSSYEQY

V: TRBV6-6
CDR3: ARWTGAYYGYT

V: TRBV29-1
CDR3: SVEGGGVNTEAF

V: TRBV3-1/TRBV3-2
CDR3: ASSQDPRGNTIY

V: TRBV19
CDR3: ASSTRGNSPLH

V: TRBV19
CDR3: ASSHDRGKTYGYT

V: TRBV7-8
CDR3: ASQGGNNEQF

V: TRBV6-2/TRBV6-3
CDR3: ASSYPTGNEQY

V: TRBV10-3
CDR3: AISESGTGGLLSTDTQY

V: TRBV11-2
CDR3: ASRWGGMNTEAF

V: TRBV2
CDR3: ASTGTGGDQPQH

V: TRBV5-1
CDR3: ASSSASVGALSTGELF

V: TRBV5-4
CDR3: ASSLVGEGTQY

V: TRBV2
CDR3: ASSYTGTGGPQH

V: TRBV7-2
CDR3: ASSSTGTGDEKLF